A single sample gave rise to the 12 T cell receptor beta chains below, sequenced in a study of CD8 T cells in ankylosing spondylitis. TCRdb re-derived calls from the 5' RACE reads in MiXCR, one entry per CDR3 protein. The data show some 130,000 distinct CDR3 sequences, around 9.7% seen once. The sample comprised blood, either unsorted or a sorted T cell fraction (not recorded which). The receptor set was obtained from a male donor with ankylosing spondylitis or in good health (not recorded which).

This clonotype came up many times. The chain joins TRBV12-3 or TRBV12-4 to TRBJ2-7; TRBD1 agrees at 8 bases. The length of the CDR3 is 13 residues. V lost 6 bases to trimming and J lost 5 bases; unmatched junction nucleotides: 6. The CDR3, as DNA: TGTGCCAGCAGCTTGGACAGGGCAAACGAGCAGTACTTC. The encoded protein is CASSLDRANEQYF.

The rearrangement links TRBV4-3 to TRBJ1-6; tentative D call: TRBD1 (5 bases). Trimming removed 3 bases at V and 7 bases at J, with 10 bases between. The CDR3 spans 14 residues. Germline CDR1 LGHNA, CDR2 YSLEER. The CDR3 coding sequence is TGCGCCAGCAGCCAGGGGGGAAAGAATTCACCCCTCCACTTT. Translation: CASSQGGKNSPLHF.

This clonotype was seen only a few times. This chain links TRBV7-2 with TRBJ2-7; D perhaps matches TRBD1 (6 bases). The germline V gene encodes CDR1 SGHTA and CDR2 FQGNSA. The CDR3 is 12 residues long. The ends were cut back, 5 bases at V and 5 bases at J, with 10 bases in the middle. This chain's CDR3 is CASSDRFDEQYF. In nucleotides, the CDR3 is TGTGCCAGCAGCGACAGGTTCGACGAGCAGTACTTC.

This clonotype was detected ten times or more. CDR3 protein: CASVPQRNQPQHF. The CDR3 bases are TGTGCCAGCGTGCCGCAGCGCAATCAGCCCCAGCATTTT. V and J are TRBV28 and TRBJ1-5; D ambiguous. V lost 8 bases and J 2 bases, leaving 10 bases between the germline ends. Germline V gene data show CDR1 as MDHEN and CDR2 as SYDVKM. This CDR3 is 13 amino acids long. Full variable domain (missing parts from reference TRBV28 and TRBJ1-5): DVKVTQSSRYLVKRTGEKVFLECVQDMDHENMFWYRQDPGLGLRLIYFSYDVKMKEKGDIPEGYSVSREKKERFSLILESASTNQTSMYLCASVPQRNQPQHFGDGTRLSIL.

This clonotype was counted many times. The V gene is TRBV20-1, the J gene TRBJ2-6; no firm D call. This CDR3 contains 15 residues. The germline CDR1 and CDR2 sequences are DFQATT and SNEGSKA (reference sequence). V was cut by 3 bases and J by 3 bases, with 12 bases left in between. The CDR3 sequence: CSARATNVGANVLTF. The CDR3 DNA reads as TGCAGTGCTAGGGCCACAAACGTTGGGGCCAACGTCCTGACTTTC.

This clonotype was picked up many times. This chain joins TRBV20-1 and TRBJ1-2; no definite D call. The V end lost 2 bases, the J end lost 4 bases, and 14 bases lay between the germline ends. The CDR3 contains 14 residues. In germline, CDR1 is DFQATT, CDR2 SNEGSKA (reference sequence). CDR3 DNA sequence: TGCAGTGCTAGACCCCCGAGGGTGACCTATGGCTACACCTTC. Its translation: CSARPPRVTYGYTF.

This clonotype was counted many times. This sequence joins TRBV6-5 and TRBJ1-1; 8 bases are a match to TRBD1. The CDR3 loop spans 14 amino acids. The V gene's germline CDR1 is MNHEY and CDR2 SVGAGI. Germline trimming cut 0 bases from V and 10 bases from J; bases unmatched to any gene: 7. The CDR3 loop is CASSYSRQQGGAFF. CDR3 DNA: TGTGCCAGCAGTTACTCGAGGCAACAGGGGGGAGCTTTCTTT.

This clonotype appeared many times. The chain links TRBV5-1 to TRBJ2-2, with 10 nucleotides matching TRBD2. The CDR3 spans 16 residues. The V gene's germline CDR1 is SGHRS and CDR2 YFSETQ. V was clipped by 2 bases and J by 6 bases; unmatched bases: 7. CDR3 region: CASSLSSGSGSGELFF. CDR3 sequence (DNA): TGCGCCAGCAGCTTATCTAGCGGGAGTGGTTCCGGGGAGCTGTTTTTT.

This clonotype was observed many times. The genes are TRBV7-8 and TRBJ1-3; 7 positions match TRBD1. CDR1 and CDR2 from the germline V gene are SGHVS and FQNEAQ. V gave up 3 bases and J gave up 0 bases; unmatched junction bases: 8. CDR3 length equals 17 residues. The CDR3, as DNA: TGTGCCAGCAGCTTCCGGGACCCAGGGGGCTCTGGAAACACCATATATTTT. It translates to CASSFRDPGGSGNTIYF.

This clonotype was counted many times. In nucleotides, the CDR3 is TGTGCCAGCAGCATGCGACAACCCTACAATGAGCAGTTCTTC. Its protein is CASSMRQPYNEQFF. V and J are TRBV21-1 and TRBJ2-1. TRBV21-1 has pseudogene status. The CDR3 consists of 14 residues.

The chain employs TRBV10-3 and TRBJ2-7; 9 nucleotides agree with TRBD1. The CDR3 covers 16 residues. Trimming cost V 3 bases and J 1 base; bases outside gene matches: 7. CDR1 ENHRY and CDR2 SYGVKD come from the germline V gene. As DNA, the CDR3 is TGTGCCATCAGTGACCCGGGACAGGGAATATCCTACGAGCAGTACTTC. Translation: CAISDPGQGISYEQYF.

With regard to this clonotype: A much bigger clone sits one base away, suggesting this may be a read error. The gene calls are TRBV5-6 and TRBJ2-7; 8 bases map to TRBD1. Trimming at V came to 3 bases and at J to 4 bases, leaving 0 bases not matched to a gene. Per germline, CDR1 SGHDT and CDR2 YYEEEE. The CDR3 has 12 residues. The CDR3: CASSWDRYEQYF. The DNA of the CDR3 is TGTGCCAGCAGCTGGGACAGGTACGAGCAGTACTTC.